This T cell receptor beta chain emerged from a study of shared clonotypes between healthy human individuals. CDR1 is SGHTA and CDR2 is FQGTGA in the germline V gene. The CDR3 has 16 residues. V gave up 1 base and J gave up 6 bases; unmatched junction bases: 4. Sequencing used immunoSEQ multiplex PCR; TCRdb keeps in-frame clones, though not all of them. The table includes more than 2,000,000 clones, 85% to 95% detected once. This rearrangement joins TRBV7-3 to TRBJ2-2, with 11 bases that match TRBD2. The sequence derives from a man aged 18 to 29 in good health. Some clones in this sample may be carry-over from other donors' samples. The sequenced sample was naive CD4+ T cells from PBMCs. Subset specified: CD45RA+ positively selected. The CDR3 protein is CASSLILAGEPGELFF. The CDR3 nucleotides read TGTGCCAGCAGCTTAATACTAGCGGGAGAGCCCGGGGAGCTGTTTTTT.